This TCR beta chain was sequenced for a study of cytomegalovirus exposure and HLA in healthy donors. It was with 60 Vbeta and 13 Jbeta primers that the PCR ran. Sequenced by immunoSEQ multiplex PCR; TCRdb stores in-frame clones only, minus some. The data show approximately 170,000 clones, around 85% seen once. Comment on this clone: Its antigen is undetermined.

CDR1 is LNHDA and CDR2 is SQIVND in the germline V gene (reference sequence). With V trimmed by 9 bases and J by 1 base, 4 bases remained unmatched. The CDR3 loop spans 14 amino acids. Study-level findings and limits: The records held CMV serostatus as the only immune exposure information. It has been reported that TCR beta sequences accurately predicted the HLA-A and HLA-B alleles of most subjects.

This clonotype was sampled from a man aged 50 or older in good health and CMV-seropositive. The sequenced sample consisted of PBMCs. The chain links TRBV19 to TRBJ2-1; 9 bases align to TRBD2. In DNA form, the CDR3 reads TGTGCCAGCAATAGCGGGAGTTCCTACAATGAGCAGTTCTTC. Translation: CASNSGSSYNEQFF. The full variable domain, completed using reference TRBV19 and TRBJ2-1, is DGGITQSPKYLFRKEGQNVTLSCEQNLNHDAMYWYRQDPGQGLRLIYYSQIVNDFQKGDIAEGYSVSREKKESFPLTVTSAQKNPTAFYLCASNSGSSYNEQFFGPGTRLTVL.